This T cell receptor beta chain came from a study of cytomegalovirus exposure and HLA in healthy donors. The study, taken as a whole, reports: HLA allele associations emerged for roughly 17,000 TCR beta sequences in a later analysis, at 0.05 false discovery rate. Later analysis indicated greater clonal expansion among HLA-associated TCR beta chains than among equally common other chains. Cytomegalovirus status was reportedly diagnosed by the classifier with high specificity and sensitivity.

Comment on this clone: The antigen is not known.

The V segment lost 5 bases and the J segment 9 bases; nucleotides outside the gene matches: 10. The CDR3 runs 14 residues. The V gene's germline CDR1 is SGHTA and CDR2 FQGNSA. The PCR made use of 60 Vbeta and 13 Jbeta primers. This table comes from immunoSEQ multiplex PCR, and its TCRdb copy is limited to in-frame clones, with some not included. The table lists 150,000 to 160,000 clones, 75% to 85% of them singletons. The genes are TRBV7-2 and TRBJ2-1; TRBD2 aligns across 7 bases. Material: PBMCs. The source is a man under 40 in good health and CMV-seropositive. The chain's CDR3 is CASSPLWREIEQFF. DNA of the CDR3: TGTGCCAGCAGCCCTCTCTGGCGGGAGATTGAGCAGTTCTTC.